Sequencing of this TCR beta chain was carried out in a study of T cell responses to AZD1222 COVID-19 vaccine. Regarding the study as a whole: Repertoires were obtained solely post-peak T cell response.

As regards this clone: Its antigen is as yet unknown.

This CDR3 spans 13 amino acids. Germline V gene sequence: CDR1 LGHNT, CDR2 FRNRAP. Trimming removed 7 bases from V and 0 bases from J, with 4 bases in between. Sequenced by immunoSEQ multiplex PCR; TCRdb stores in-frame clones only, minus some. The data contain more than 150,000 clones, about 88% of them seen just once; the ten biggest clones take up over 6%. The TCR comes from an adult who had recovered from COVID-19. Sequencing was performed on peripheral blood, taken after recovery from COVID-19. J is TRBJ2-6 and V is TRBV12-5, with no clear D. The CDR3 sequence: CASESSGANVLTF. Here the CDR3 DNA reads TGTGCTAGTGAGAGCTCTGGGGCCAACGTCCTGACTTTC.